Below, 13 T cell receptor beta chains from the same sample are listed, as sequenced in a study of PD-L1 blockade in urothelial cancer. Some clones are missing from TCRdb's copy, which holds only in-frame ones; the method was immunoSEQ multiplex PCR. The table lists more than 65,000 clones, about nine tenths of them singletons. The input for sequencing was PBMCs, taken around atezolizumab (anti-PD-L1) treatment. The source is a woman aged 70-85 years with urothelial cancer.

This clone was observed once. The chain carries TRBV30 and TRBJ1-5, with a tentative D call TRBD1 (6 bases). Trimming left V 2 bases short and J 0 bases short, with 8 bases between. Germline CDR1 is GTSNPN and CDR2 is SVGIG (reference sequence). This CDR3 has 14 amino acids. The CDR3 bases are TGTGCCTGGAGTTCAGGGGTTAGCAATCAGCCCCAGCATTTT. Residues: CAWSSGVSNQPQHF.

V gene TRBV7-2 combines with J gene TRBJ1-4; 9 nucleotides match TRBD1. The CDR3 has 15 residues. J gave up 7 bases and V 2 bases, and 5 bases lay outside the gene matches. Looked up from germline, CDR1 is SGHTA and CDR2 is FQGNSA. The CDR3 bases are TGTGCCAGCAGCTTAATGAGGACAGGGGTTGAAAAACTGTTTTTT. Translated, it gives CASSLMRTGVEKLFF. The whole variable domain, remainder taken from reference TRBV7-2 and TRBJ1-4, is GAGVSQSPSNKVTEKGKDVELRCDPISGHTALYWYRQSLGQGLEFLIYFQGNSAPDKSGLPSDRFSAERTGGSVSTLTIQRTQQEDSAVYLCASSLMRTGVEKLFFGSGTQLSVL.

The CDR3 loop reads CSVEASGSPETQYF. The CDR3 DNA reads as TGCAGCGTTGAGGCTAGCGGGAGTCCAGAGACCCAGTACTTC. This chain uses TRBV29-1 with TRBJ2-5; 10 bases match TRBD2. V trimming: 3 bases; J trimming: 4 bases; junction bases outside the gene matches: 5. Germline V gene sequence: CDR1 SQVTM, CDR2 ANQGSEA. CDR3 length: 14 amino acids. Combining the CDR3 with reference TRBV29-1 and TRBJ2-5 gives the whole variable domain SAVISQKPSRDICQRGTSLTIQCQVDSQVTMMFWYRQQPGQSLTLIATANQGSEATYESGFVIDKFPISRPNLTFSTLTVSNMSPEDSSIYLCSVEASGSPETQYFGPGTRLLVL.

J is TRBJ2-3 and V is TRBV7-2, with no clear D. The CDR3 is 14 residues long. Trimming removed 5 bases at V and 0 bases at J, with 9 bases between. In germline, CDR1 is SGHTA, CDR2 FQGNSA. This chain's CDR3 is CASSELTSTDTQYF. DNA for the CDR3: TGTGCCAGCAGCGAACTCACTAGCACAGATACGCAGTATTTT. The entire variable domain, with the rest obtained from reference TRBV7-2 and TRBJ2-3, is as follows: GAGVSQSPSNKVTEKGKDVELRCDPISGHTALYWYRQSLGQGLEFLIYFQGNSAPDKSGLPSDRFSAERTGGSVSTLTIQRTQQEDSAVYLCASSELTSTDTQYFGPGTRLTVL.

This CDR3 reads CASSLRGSNYGYTF. In nucleotides, the CDR3 is TGTGCCAGCAGCTTGAGGGGTTCTAACTATGGCTACACCTTC. V gene TRBV5-4 combines with J gene TRBJ1-2; D may be TRBD1 (5 bases). This CDR3 region has 14 residues. The V end lost 1 base, the J end lost 0 bases, and 7 bases lay between the germline ends. In germline, CDR1 is SGHNT, CDR2 YYREEE (reference sequence).

J is TRBJ2-1 and V is TRBV4-1; TRBD2 matches at 8 bases. Germline V gene sequence: CDR1 MGHRA, CDR2 YSYEKL. V lost 6 bases and J lost 4; bases outside the gene matches: 11. This CDR3 region has 16 residues. Here the CDR3 DNA reads TGCGCCAGCAGGGCTGCCGGGACTAGTTTTTACAATGAGCAGTTCTTC. Residues: CASRAAGTSFYNEQFF.

This CDR3 reads CASSLAGAISGANVLTF. The CDR3 DNA follows: TGTGCCAGCAGTTTAGCAGGGGCTATCTCTGGGGCCAACGTCCTGACTTTC. V is TRBV28 and J is TRBJ2-6; the D gene is possibly TRBD1 (6 bases). The germline V gene encodes CDR1 MDHEN and CDR2 SYDVKM. Deletions cut 2 bases from V and 0 bases from J, with 11 bases between. The CDR3 consists of 17 residues. Looking up the rest from reference TRBV28 and TRBJ2-6 gives the full variable domain: DVKVTQSSRYLVKRTGEKVFLECVQDMDHENMFWYRQDPGLGLRLIYFSYDVKMKEKGDIPEGYSVSREKKERFSLILESASTNQTSMYLCASSLAGAISGANVLTFGAGSRLTVL.

The genes are TRBV10-3 and TRBJ2-5; the match to TRBD1 covers 7 bases. The CDR3 spans 15 residues. Trimming removed 6 bases from V and 5 bases from J; junction bases left unmatched: 12. In germline, CDR1 is ENHRY, CDR2 SYGVKD. CDR3 nucleotide sequence: TGTGCCATCAGCGGACAGGCTGCGGCCGCTGAGACCCAGTACTTC. It is translated as CAISGQAAAAETQYF.

The table lists this clone with a count of one. The genes are TRBV7-7 and TRBJ2-5; tentative D call: TRBD1 (5 bases). This CDR3 has 15 amino acids. V dropped 2 bases and J dropped 4 bases, with 14 bases sitting between them. Germline CDR1 is SSHAT and CDR2 is FNYEAQ (reference sequence). The DNA of the CDR3 is TGTGCCAGCAGCTTACTTGGGGCGCCGGGAGAGACCCAGTACTTC. Its translation: CASSLLGAPGETQYF. The complete variable domain, with remaining parts taken from reference TRBV7-7 and TRBJ2-5, reads GAGVSQSPRYKVTKRGQDVTLRCDPISSHATLYWYQQALGQGPEFLTYFNYEAQPDKSGLPSDRFSAERPEGSISTLTIQRTEQRDSAMYRCASSLLGAPGETQYFGPGTRLLVL.

This chain uses TRBV19 with TRBJ2-7, with 7 bases identical to TRBD2. Trimming at V came to 10 bases and at J to 0 bases, leaving 15 bases not matched to a gene. The CDR3 extends over 16 amino acids. Germline V gene sequence: CDR1 LNHDA, CDR2 SQIVND (reference sequence). The CDR3 coding sequence is TGTGCCACCCGAGTGGCGTCCGGGGGGAGCTCCTACGAGCAGTACTTC. Translating gives CATRVASGGSSYEQYF.

The V and J genes are TRBV7-9 and TRBJ1-1; possible D gene TRBD1, 5 bases. CDR1 and CDR2 from the germline V gene are SEHNR and FQNEAQ (reference sequence). Trimming took off 1 base at V and 0 bases at J, with 15 bases between the two ends. CDR3 length: 17 residues. CDR3 in amino acids: CASSLGRQRTLNTEAFF. CDR3 DNA: TGTGCCAGCAGCTTAGGCCGACAGAGGACCTTGAACACTGAAGCTTTCTTT.

The chain links TRBV6-1 to TRBJ2-5; no reliable D call. CDR1 MNHNS and CDR2 SASEGT come from the germline V gene. The V and J ends lost 2 bases and 3 bases respectively, with 7 bases between them. This CDR3 is built from 13 residues. In nucleotides, the CDR3 is TGTGCCAGCAGTGAACCACAAGAAGAGACCCAGTACTTC. This sequence encodes CASSEPQEETQYF.

The rearrangement links TRBV7-2 to TRBJ1-4; 7 bases line up with TRBD1. The germline CDR1 and CDR2 sequences are SGHTA and FQGNSA. The CDR3 runs 15 residues. V lost 1 base and J lost 3; bases outside the gene matches: 2. This chain's CDR3 is CASSLEDRANEKLFF. Written as DNA, the CDR3 is TGTGCCAGCAGCTTAGAAGACAGGGCTAATGAAAAACTGTTTTTT.